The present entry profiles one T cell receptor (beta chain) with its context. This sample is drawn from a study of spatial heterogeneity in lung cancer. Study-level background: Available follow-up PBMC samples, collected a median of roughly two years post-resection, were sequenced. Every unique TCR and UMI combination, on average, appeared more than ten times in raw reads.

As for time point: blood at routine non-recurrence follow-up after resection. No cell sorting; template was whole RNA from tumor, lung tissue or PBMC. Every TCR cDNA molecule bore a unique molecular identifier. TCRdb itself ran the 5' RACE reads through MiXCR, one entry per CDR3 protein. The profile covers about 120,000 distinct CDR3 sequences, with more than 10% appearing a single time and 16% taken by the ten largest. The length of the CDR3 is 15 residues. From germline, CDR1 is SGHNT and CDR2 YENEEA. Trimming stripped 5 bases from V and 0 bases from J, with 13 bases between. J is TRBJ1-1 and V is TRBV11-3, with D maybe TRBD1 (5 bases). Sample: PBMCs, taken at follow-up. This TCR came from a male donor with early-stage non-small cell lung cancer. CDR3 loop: CASSPPQGMNTEAFF. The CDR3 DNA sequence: TGTGCCAGCAGCCCCCCCCAGGGTATGAACACTGAAGCTTTCTTT.